The 21 T cell receptor beta chains below were found in one sample sequenced in a study of molecular identifiers for immune sequencing clone quantification. TCRdb re-derived calls from the PCR reads in MiXCR, one entry per CDR3 protein. The profile shows 8,500 to 11,000 distinct CDR3 sequences, roughly a sixth of them singletons. Material for sequencing was naive CD8+ T cells from blood, with Jurkat cell RNA spiked in. Subset: FACS-sorted CD8+CD4-CCR7+CD45RA+ naive T cells. Every receptor here comes from a human donor in good health. Some libraries in this study had Jurkat cell RNA spiked in.

This clonotype appeared a few times. This chain uses TRBV27 with TRBJ2-2, with 8 bases identical to TRBD2. Germline V CDR1 and CDR2: MNHEY, SMNVEV (reference sequence). The CDR3 is 14 residues long. Unmatched junction bases numbered 4, after V lost 4 bases and J lost 6 bases. The CDR3: CASSSPGGPGELFF. CDR3 in DNA: TGTGCCAGCAGTTCCCCGGGGGGGCCCGGGGAGCTGTTTTTT.

This clonotype showed up many times. The chain combines TRBV5-6 with TRBJ2-7; the match to TRBD1 covers 7 bases. This CDR3 is built from 13 residues. The V gene's germline CDR1 is SGHDT and CDR2 YYEEEE. Trimming took 3 bases from V and 4 from J; bases not matched to a gene: 4. The CDR3 DNA reads TGTGCCAGCAGCTCCGGGACAGCTTACGAGCAGTACTTC. This gives the protein CASSSGTAYEQYF.

By share, this clonotype ranks as medium-sized. The V call is TRBV6-5, the J call TRBJ1-4; D call uncertain. CDR1 MNHEY and CDR2 SVGAGI come from the germline V gene. V was cut by 2 bases and J by 11 bases, with 18 bases left in between. CDR3 length: 15 residues. As DNA, the CDR3 is TGTGCCAGCAGTTACCGTCAAGCAACCTTGGAGAAACTGTTTTTT. Translating gives CASSYRQATLEKLFF.

This clonotype is medium-sized (0.01 to 0.1%) within its sample. V is TRBV11-2 and J is TRBJ2-1; no definite D call. The CDR3 sequence is 13 residues long. In germline, CDR1 is SGHAT, CDR2 FQNNGV. Trimming stripped 4 bases from V and 7 bases from J, with 11 bases between. CDR3 loop: CASSSPPANEQFF. CDR3 nucleotide sequence: TGTGCCAGCAGCTCCCCGCCCGCAAATGAGCAGTTCTTC.

This clonotype is labeled medium-sized (0.01 to 0.1%). The CDR3 loop reads CASSFPEGRNEQFF. The CDR3 DNA sequence: TGTGCCAGCAGCTTCCCCGAAGGGCGGAATGAGCAGTTCTTC. The chain carries TRBV7-8 and TRBJ2-1, with D unresolved. The CDR3 is 14 residues long. Germline V gene data show CDR1 as SGHVS and CDR2 as FQNEAQ. Trimming removed 3 bases at V and 7 bases at J, with 13 bases between.

This clonotype was seen ten or more times. The V call is TRBV7-6, the J call TRBJ2-7, with D tentatively TRBD1 or TRBD2 (6 bases each). Per the germline V gene, CDR1 is SGHVS and CDR2 is FNYEAQ. Trimming cost V 1 base and J 1 base, with 11 bases left between them. The CDR3 length is 15 residues. The CDR3 DNA follows: TGTGCCAGCAGCTTAGAGGGGGGACTGTCCTACGAGCAGTACTTC. This gives the protein CASSLEGGLSYEQYF.

The genes are TRBV20-1 and TRBJ2-7; 7 bases are a match to TRBD1. The CDR3 contains 13 residues. Germline V CDR1 and CDR2: DFQATT, SNEGSKA (reference sequence). The junction had 4 bases not matched to a gene; V was cut back by 2 bases and J by 3 bases. The CDR3 region is CSARKDRVYEQYF. DNA of the CDR3: TGCAGTGCTAGAAAAGACAGGGTCTACGAGCAGTACTTC.

This clonotype was seen a few times. The chain recombines TRBV29-1 with TRBJ2-7; TRBD1 might be the D (5 bases). CDR1 is SQVTM and CDR2 is ANQGSEA in the germline V gene. The CDR3 totals 12 residues. The V end lost 5 bases, the J end lost 6 bases, and 14 bases lay between the germline ends. CDR3 sequence: CSVYVGAGEQYF. DNA for the CDR3: TGCAGCGTTTATGTTGGGGCCGGCGAGCAGTACTTC.

This clonotype is medium-sized by share. V and J are TRBV4-1 and TRBJ2-3; 12 bases are a match to TRBD2. This CDR3 is 18 amino acids long. Germline assignment: CDR1 MGHRA and CDR2 YSYEKL. Germline trimming cut 0 bases from V and 3 bases from J; bases unmatched to any gene: 7. In nucleotides, the CDR3 is TGCGCCAGCAGCCAAGATCTGTCTACTAGCGGGGGGACAGATACGCAGTATTTT. The encoded protein is CASSQDLSTSGGTDTQYF.

This clonotype rates as medium-sized. CDR3 DNA: TGTGCCAGCTCCCCTGGCAGGACCCCCTATTTGGGCTACACCTTC. Translated: CASSPGRTPYLGYTF. J is TRBJ1-2 and V is TRBV7-6; D is unclear. Germline V gene lookup returns CDR1 SGHVS and CDR2 FNYEAQ. The CDR3 totals 15 residues. V was trimmed by 8 bases and J by 8 bases, leaving 24 bases between them.

On this clonotype itself: A much bigger clone sits one base away, suggesting this may be a read error. This chain connects TRBV9 to TRBJ2-7; no reliable D call. The CDR3 spans 13 residues. Germline V gene data show CDR1 as SGDLS and CDR2 as YYNGEE. CDR3: CASSDPNSYEQHF. The CDR3 DNA follows: TGTGCCAGCAGCGACCCGAACTCCTACGAGCAGCACTTC.

Many counts were recorded for this clonotype. The junction and the germline gene differ at one end; a read error may be behind it. This chain uses TRBV2 with TRBJ2-3; D not resolved. This CDR3 contains 10 residues. Germline V gene lookup returns CDR1 SNHLY and CDR2 FYNNEI. Written as DNA, the CDR3 is TGTGCCAGCAGTGGGTATCCCCTCCATTTT. It translates to CASSGYPLHF. The whole variable domain, filled in from reference TRBV2 and TRBJ2-3, reads EPEVTQTPSHQVTQMGQEVILRCVPISNHLYFYWYRQILGQKVEFLVSFYNNEISEKSEIFDDQFSVERPDGSNFTLKIRSTKLEDSAMYFCASSGYPLHFGPGTRLTVL.

Remarks on this clonotype: A much bigger clone sits one base away, suggesting this may be a read error. The chain has TRBV27 and TRBJ2-3; D is ambiguous. TRBJ1-5 explains the end of the DNA better; the J call may be wrong. The CDR3 totals 15 residues. Germline assignment: CDR1 MNHEY and CDR2 SMNVEV (reference sequence). CDR3 amino acids: CASSLRGDRTDTQHF. The CDR3 region has the DNA TGTGCCAGCAGTTTACGTGGAGACCGCACAGATACGCAGCATTTT.

This clonotype was detected many times. This chain connects TRBV28 to TRBJ1-1; tentatively, D is TRBD1 (5 bases). The V end was cut by 6 bases, the J end by 3 bases, with 11 bases between. Germline V CDR1 and CDR2: MDHEN, SYDVKM. CDR3 length: 13 amino acids. The CDR3 reads CASRQQGHTEAFF. The CDR3 DNA reads as TGTGCCAGCAGGCAGCAGGGCCACACTGAAGCTTTCTTT.

This clonotype has ten or more counts. The CDR3 nucleotides read TGCAGTGCTAGAGAGTCATACCAAGAGACCCAGTACTTC. Translated: CSARESYQETQYF. This chain joins TRBV20-1 and TRBJ2-5; D gene unclear. CDR1 is DFQATT, CDR2 SNEGSKA, per germline (reference sequence). This CDR3 is built from 13 residues. V lost 0 bases, J lost 0 bases, and 5 bases lay in between.

This chain connects TRBV15 to TRBJ2-1, with 9 bases fitting TRBD2. V gave up 5 bases and J gave up 4 bases; unmatched junction bases: 6. CDR1 is LNHNV and CDR2 is YYDKDF in the germline V gene (reference sequence). The CDR3 runs 15 residues. CDR3 bases: TGTGCCACCAGCCCTACTAGCGGGCCGTACAATGAGCAGTTCTTC. Amino acid sequence: CATSPTSGPYNEQFF.

There are a few counts of this clonotype. Germline and junction disagree at one end, which may indicate a read error. This chain connects TRBV3-1 to TRBJ1-4, with 9 bases matching TRBD1. The germline gives CDR1 LGHDT, CDR2 YNNKEL (reference sequence). The CDR3 extends over 17 amino acids. CDR3 coding DNA: TGTGCCAGCAGCCAAACGACAGGGGGTTGGACTAATGAAAAACTGCTTTTT. Translation gives CASSQTTGGWTNEKLLF.

This clonotype was seen repeatedly, ten times or more. The rearrangement uses TRBV6-1 and TRBJ2-7; D call uncertain. CDR1 and CDR2 (germline): MNHNS, SASEGT. Trimming left V 7 bases short and J 4 bases short, with 14 bases between. This CDR3 has 13 amino acids. The CDR3 region is CASTNSDIYEQYF. DNA of the CDR3: TGTGCCAGCACTAACTCTGACATTTACGAGCAGTACTTC.

This CDR3 reads CASSLGLAIYEQFF. The CDR3 DNA is TGTGCCAGCAGCTTAGGGCTAGCGATCTACGAGCAGTTCTTC. The chain couples TRBV7-2 to TRBJ2-1; perhaps TRBD2 as D (6 bases). From germline, CDR1 is SGHTA and CDR2 FQGNSA. CDR3 length equals 14 residues. Trimming stripped 1 base from V and 10 bases from J, with 14 bases between.

This clonotype is medium-sized in the sample. The V call is TRBV24-1, the J call TRBJ2-5; tentatively, D is TRBD2 (6 bases). The CDR3 is 14 residues long. V lost 12 bases to trimming and J lost 3 bases, with 19 bases between them. The V gene's germline CDR1 is KGHDR and CDR2 SFDVKD. The CDR3 region has the DNA TGTGCCGGATGGAGGGCTAGTCCCAAAGAGACCCAGTACTTC. Protein product: CAGWRASPKETQYF.

In its sample, this clonotype is medium-sized (0.01 to 0.1%). The V call is TRBV27, the J call TRBJ2-7, with D perhaps matching TRBD2 (6 bases). Trimming removed 4 bases from V and 5 bases from J, with 6 bases in between. Germline values: CDR1 MNHEY, CDR2 SMNVEV (reference sequence). The CDR3 extends over 11 amino acids. CDR3: CASSWGDEQYF. CDR3 coding DNA: TGTGCCAGCAGTTGGGGGGACGAGCAGTACTTC.